These 22 T cell receptor beta chains came from one sample sequenced in a study of T-cell reconstitution after alpha-beta-depleted transplantation in children. A library of TCRbeta sequences, prepared with unique molecular identifiers, was generated. Each CDR3 protein is one row after TCRdb ran MiXCR on the PCR reads. The sample has roughly 340,000 distinct CDR3 sequences; roughly 17% are singletons. Sequenced here: PBMCs, mostly from graft donor cells, sampled 360 days after TCRalphabeta/CD19-depleted stem cell transplant. These receptors were taken from a male patient under 10 years old who had a stem cell transplant for acute lymphoblastic leukemia, so the T cells may come from the graft donor.

This clonotype has more than one count but fewer than ten. V and J are TRBV7-9 and TRBJ2-5, with D unclear. This CDR3 contains 12 residues. Germline CDR1 is SEHNR and CDR2 is FQNEAQ (reference sequence). The V end lost 6 bases, the J end lost 5 bases, and 10 bases lay between the germline ends. CDR3 protein: CASRGAPETQYF. The CDR3 DNA reads as TGTGCCAGCAGAGGAGCCCCGGAGACCCAGTACTTC.

The table lists this clonotype with many counts. The chain combines TRBV15 with TRBJ2-5; 9 bases are shared with TRBD1. Germline CDR1 and CDR2: LNHNV and YYDKDF (reference sequence). V shed 0 bases and J 5 bases; nucleotides not matched to a gene: 16. The CDR3 extends over 19 amino acids. This CDR3 is CATSRDLIRPDRGLETQYF. The CDR3 nucleotides are TGTGCCACCAGCAGAGATCTGATCCGGCCGGACAGGGGTTTGGAGACCCAGTACTTC.

The rearrangement links TRBV14 to TRBJ2-1; 7 bases map to TRBD2. The CDR3 sequence is 14 residues long. CDR1 is SGHDN, CDR2 FVKESK, per germline. Trimming at V came to 8 bases and at J to 5 bases, leaving 9 bases not matched to a gene. CDR3 loop: CASAKGLLNNEQFF. Written as DNA, the CDR3 is TGTGCCAGCGCGAAGGGACTATTAAACAATGAGCAGTTCTTC.

This clonotype was recorded at least ten times. V and J are TRBV7-2 and TRBJ2-7, with D perhaps matching TRBD1 (6 bases). The ends were cut back, 3 bases at V and 6 bases at J, with 12 bases in the middle. The CDR3 is 13 residues long. In germline, CDR1 is SGHTA, CDR2 FQGNSA. CDR3 sequence reads: CASSFLGGREQYF. DNA for the CDR3: TGTGCCAGCAGCTTTCTAGGGGGTCGCGAGCAGTACTTC. Together with reference TRBV7-2 and TRBJ2-7, the CDR3 gives the full variable domain: GAGVSQSPSNKVTEKGKDVELRCDPISGHTALYWYRQSLGQGLEFLIYFQGNSAPDKSGLPSDRFSAERTGGSVSTLTIQRTQQEDSAVYLCASSFLGGREQYFGPGTRLTVT.

This clonotype occurred many times. This sequence joins TRBV5-1 and TRBJ2-7; TRBD1 agrees at 11 bases. Germline lookup yields CDR1 SGHRS and CDR2 YFSETQ. The CDR3 contains 15 residues. Trimming cost V 2 bases and J 4 bases; bases outside gene matches: 5. The CDR3 DNA reads TGCGCCAGCAGCTTTTGGACAGGGGGCGAATACGAGCAGTACTTC. Its translation is CASSFWTGGEYEQYF.

The genes are TRBV6-2 or TRBV6-3 and TRBJ2-3, with 7 bases aligning to TRBD2. Germline assignment: CDR1 MNHEY and CDR2 SVGEGT. The CDR3 sequence is 15 residues long. Trimming took 6 bases from V and 2 from J; bases not matched to a gene: 8. This CDR3 reads CASSRRTRLTDTQYF. The CDR3 coding sequence is TGTGCCAGCAGCCGCCGGACTAGGCTCACAGATACGCAGTATTTT.

The chain couples TRBV5-4 to TRBJ2-4, with D possibly called TRBD1 or TRBD2 (7 bases each). Per germline, CDR1 SGHNT and CDR2 YYREEE (reference sequence). CDR3 length equals 16 residues. The germline V and J ends were trimmed by 4 bases and 0 bases, with 14 bases remaining between them. In DNA form, the CDR3 reads TGTGCCAGCAGCGCAGGGGGGGTACTAGCCAAAAACATTCAGTACTTC. Its protein product is CASSAGGVLAKNIQYF.

This clonotype was picked up a small number of times. The V and J genes are TRBV7-2 and TRBJ2-1; TRBD2 aligns across 11 bases. The germline gives CDR1 SGHTA, CDR2 FQGNSA. The CDR3 totals 15 residues. The V gene end was trimmed by 0 bases and the J gene end by 9 bases; junction bases not matched to a gene: 4. CDR3 bases: TGTGCCAGCAGCTTAGCACTAGCGGGAGAGGGTGAGCAGTTCTTC. This codes for CASSLALAGEGEQFF.

The chain is built from TRBV7-2 and TRBJ2-5; TRBD2 agrees at 10 bases. The V segment lost 6 bases and the J segment 5 bases; nucleotides outside the gene matches: 9. Germline V gene lookup returns CDR1 SGHTA and CDR2 FQGNSA. The CDR3 has 15 amino acids. The CDR3 DNA is TGTGCCAGCAGTGACCAGCGGGGGGGTTTGGAGACCCAGTACTTC. The encoded protein is CASSDQRGGLETQYF. The full variable domain, rest sourced from reference TRBV7-2 and TRBJ2-5, is GAGVSQSPSNKVTEKGKDVELRCDPISGHTALYWYRQSLGQGLEFLIYFQGNSAPDKSGLPSDRFSAERTGGSVSTLTIQRTQQEDSAVYLCASSDQRGGLETQYFGPGTRLLVL.

The gene calls are TRBV2 and TRBJ2-7; TRBD2 agrees at 8 bases. CDR1 is SNHLY, CDR2 FYNNEI, per germline. The CDR3 is 16 residues long. V lost 7 bases to trimming and J lost 0 bases; unmatched junction nucleotides: 11. DNA of the CDR3: TGTGCCAGCACCGGGGGGGACGAGATAAGCTCCTACGAGCAGTACTTC. Protein sequence: CASTGGDEISSYEQYF.

The chain is built from TRBV5-1 and TRBJ2-7; 7 positions agree with TRBD1. The CDR3 has 14 residues. Germline CDR1 and CDR2: SGHRS and YFSETQ. With V trimmed by 6 bases and J by 3 bases, 9 bases remained unmatched. The CDR3 is CASTPEAGGYEQYF. CDR3 sequence (DNA): TGCGCCAGCACCCCCGAGGCAGGGGGCTACGAGCAGTACTTC. The variable domain in full, completed from reference TRBV5-1 and TRBJ2-7, reads KAGVTQTPRYLIKTRGQQVTLSCSPISGHRSVSWYQQTPGQGLQFLFEYFSETQRNKGNFPGRFSGRQFSNSRSEMNVSTLELGDSALYLCASTPEAGGYEQYFGPGTRLTVT.

The rearrangement joins TRBV12-3 or TRBV12-4 to TRBJ2-1, with D possibly matching TRBD1 (5 bases). The CDR3 is made up of 16 amino acids. V was clipped by 8 bases and J by 1 base, with 18 bases between them. CDR3 amino acids: CASRPRAYGSYNEQFF. The CDR3 DNA sequence: TGTGCCAGCCGGCCCAGGGCGTACGGTTCCTACAATGAGCAGTTCTTC.

The table lists this clonotype with a few counts. The chain joins TRBV4-2 to TRBJ2-5, with 7 bases lining up with TRBD2. This CDR3 has 16 amino acids. Germline V gene sequence: CDR1 LGHNA, CDR2 YNFKEQ. The J segment lost 6 bases and the V segment lost 0 bases, leaving 10 bases of the junction unmatched. CDR3 sequence (DNA): TGTGCCAGCAGCCAAGATAGGAGCGGGATGGGACAGACCCAGTACTTC. Its protein is CASSQDRSGMGQTQYF.

At least ten counts were recorded for this clonotype. V and J are TRBV10-3 and TRBJ2-1; 8 nucleotides match TRBD2. Germline V CDR1 and CDR2: ENHRY, SYGVKD. This CDR3 spans 14 amino acids. Trimming removed 6 bases from V and 5 bases from J; junction bases left unmatched: 6. The CDR3 here is CAIRSGTSNNEQFF. CDR3 DNA sequence: TGTGCCATCAGGAGTGGGACTAGTAACAATGAGCAGTTCTTC.

The chain employs TRBV29-1 and TRBJ1-1; D is ambiguous. The germline V gene has CDR1 SQVTM and CDR2 ANQGSEA. V lost 0 bases, J lost 7 bases, and 15 bases lay in between. This CDR3 is built from 14 residues. Written as DNA, the CDR3 is TGCAGCGTTGAAGATACGGGGATGAGTGGTGAAGCTTTCTTT. Its protein product is CSVEDTGMSGEAFF.

The chain combines TRBV4-1 with TRBJ2-5; 11 bases map to TRBD1. This CDR3 is 17 amino acids long. Losses at the gene ends were 1 base for V and 3 bases for J; bases not matched to a gene: 7. Germline V gene sequence: CDR1 MGHRA, CDR2 YSYEKL. Here the CDR3 DNA reads TGCGCCAGCAGCCAAGGACCCGGGACAGGGGGGAAAGAGACCCAGTACTTC. This gives the protein CASSQGPGTGGKETQYF.

V usage is TRBV18 and J usage is TRBJ1-5, with TRBD1 matching 11 bases. V lost 3 bases and J lost 5; bases outside the gene matches: 15. Germline V gives CDR1 KGHSH, CDR2 LQKENI. The CDR3 loop spans 19 amino acids. CDR3 nucleotides: TGTGCCAGCTCACCGGACAGGGGGCCTGGGAGTAGCCTGCATCAGCCCCAGCATTTT. Translation gives CASSPDRGPGSSLHQPQHF.

CDR3 in DNA: TGCGCCAGCAGCGCCCCGGCTAGCCCGGACACCGGGGAGCTGTTTTTT. The encoded protein is CASSAPASPDTGELFF. The chain recombines TRBV4-3 with TRBJ2-2, with D possibly being TRBD2 (5 bases). Per the germline V gene, CDR1 is LGHNA and CDR2 is YSLEER. The CDR3 runs to 16 residues. The ends were cut back, 5 bases at V and 3 bases at J, with 16 bases in the middle.

This clonotype was recorded a few times. The chain carries TRBV4-1 and TRBJ2-7, with D possibly being TRBD1 (5 bases). From germline, CDR1 is MGHRA and CDR2 YSYEKL. The length of the CDR3 is 15 residues. V dropped 3 bases and J dropped 2 bases, with 14 bases sitting between them. DNA for the CDR3: TGCGCCAGCAGCCACGGCCGACAGAGACCCTACGAGCAGTACTTC. Its protein is CASSHGRQRPYEQYF.

This clonotype was observed a few times. This chain connects TRBV19 to TRBJ1-1, with no clear D. The CDR3 spans 13 residues. Germline V lookup: CDR1 LNHDA, CDR2 SQIVND (reference sequence). Trimming shortened V by 7 bases and J by 4 bases, and 13 bases separated the two germline ends. The CDR3 DNA follows: TGTGCCAGTAAGTTAGGCTCGGCCACTGAAGCTTTCTTT. Protein sequence: CASKLGSATEAFF.

This clonotype was counted many times. This chain links TRBV4-3 with TRBJ2-2; 8 bases agree with TRBD1. From germline, CDR1 is LGHNA and CDR2 YSLEER. The V and J ends lost 4 bases and 2 bases, in that order; junction bases with no gene match: 9. This CDR3 has 17 residues. In DNA form, the CDR3 reads TGCGCCAGCAGCCCACTCCCAGGGGGCCGTAACACCGGGGAGCTGTTTTTT. Translated: CASSPLPGGRNTGELFF.

This clonotype was counted only a few times. This chain connects TRBV20-1 to TRBJ2-7; TRBD1 aligns across 9 bases. The CDR3 is 15 residues long. The V and J ends lost 7 bases and 2 bases, in that order; junction bases with no gene match: 12. Germline values: CDR1 DFQATT, CDR2 SNEGSKA (reference sequence). CDR3 sequence: CSVHSGQGPPYEQYF. CDR3 bases: TGCAGTGTTCATTCGGGACAGGGCCCTCCCTACGAGCAGTACTTC.